The rows below give T cell receptor beta chains drawn from one sample of a study of molecular identifiers for immune sequencing clone quantification. Using its own MiXCR run on the PCR reads, TCRdb lists one record per CDR3 protein. The sample lists about 510,000 distinct CDR3 sequences; 25% were seen once. Sequencing was carried out using naive CD8+ T cells from blood, with Jurkat cell RNA spiked in. The receptor set was obtained from a human donor in good health. Some libraries in this study had Jurkat cell RNA spiked in. CDR3s include the opening cysteine and the closing phenylalanine or tryptophan. The order of the fields is J gene, CDR3 length, clone size, V gene, D gene, CDR3 protein, CDR3 DNA. D genes are given only for firm matches. Expanded clones are given a class, and other clones once, few, many or no size at all.

j_call: TRBJ2-7
cdr3_length: 14
clone_size: few
v_call: TRBV6-5
d_call: NA
cdr3_aa: CASSGSAATYEQYF
cdr3_nt: TGTGCCAGCAGCGGGTCGGCGGCCACCTACGAGCAGTACTTC

j_call: TRBJ1-2
cdr3_length: 14
clone_size: few
v_call: TRBV10-2
d_call: NA
cdr3_aa: CASSELVGGYGYTF
cdr3_nt: TGCGCCAGCAGTGAGCTGGTAGGGGGCTATGGCTACACCTTC

j_call: TRBJ2-2
cdr3_length: 16
clone_size: few
v_call: TRBV19
d_call: NA
cdr3_aa: CASSMGPPTNTGELFF
cdr3_nt: TGTGCCAGTAGTATGGGTCCCCCAACGAACACCGGGGAGCTGTTTTTT

j_call: TRBJ1-3
cdr3_length: 15
clone_size: NA
v_call: TRBV5-8
d_call: TRBD1
cdr3_aa: CASSIVTGFGNTIYF
cdr3_nt: TGTGCCAGCAGCATAGTGACAGGGTTTGGAAACACCATATATTTT

j_call: TRBJ2-5
cdr3_length: 14
clone_size: few
v_call: TRBV7-9
d_call: TRBD2
cdr3_aa: CASSPREGWETQYF
cdr3_nt: TGTGCCAGCAGCCCGCGGGAGGGATGGGAGACCCAGTACTTC

j_call: TRBJ1-1
cdr3_length: 14
clone_size: few
v_call: TRBV5-4
d_call: TRBD1
cdr3_aa: CASSPRDRVTEAFF
cdr3_nt: TGTGCCAGCAGCCCGAGGGACAGAGTCACTGAAGCTTTCTTT

j_call: TRBJ2-5
cdr3_length: 14
clone_size: NA
v_call: TRBV27
d_call: TRBD1
cdr3_aa: CASSTGQGRETQYF
cdr3_nt: TGTGCCAGCAGTACCGGACAGGGCAGGGAGACCCAGTACTTC

j_call: TRBJ2-7
cdr3_length: 14
clone_size: many
v_call: TRBV19
d_call: NA
cdr3_aa: CASSPRDRHYEQYF
cdr3_nt: TGTGCCAGTAGTCCCCGGGACCGCCACTACGAGCAGTACTTC

j_call: TRBJ2-3
cdr3_length: 16
clone_size: NA
v_call: TRBV9
d_call: TRBD1
cdr3_aa: CASRPPTGVSTDTQYF
cdr3_nt: TGTGCCAGCAGACCCCCGACAGGGGTCAGCACAGATACGCAGTATTTT

j_call: TRBJ2-7
cdr3_length: 13
clone_size: NA
v_call: TRBV6-2/TRBV6-3
d_call: TRBD1
cdr3_aa: CASSWDRDYKQYF
cdr3_nt: TGTGCCAGCAGCTGGGACAGGGACTACAAGCAGTACTTC

j_call: TRBJ2-3
cdr3_length: 15
clone_size: once
v_call: TRBV7-7
d_call: TRBD1
cdr3_aa: CAGSSGQGVTDTQYF
cdr3_nt: TGTGCTGGCAGCTCGGGACAGGGGGTGACAGATACGCAGTATTTT

j_call: TRBJ1-5
cdr3_length: 15
clone_size: many
v_call: TRBV28
d_call: NA
cdr3_aa: CASTRQGYSNQPQHF
cdr3_nt: TGTGCCAGCACCCGTCAGGGTTATAGCAATCAGCCCCAGCATTTT

j_call: TRBJ1-1
cdr3_length: 15
clone_size: NA
v_call: TRBV7-9
d_call: TRBD1
cdr3_aa: CASSSWDSQRTEAYF
cdr3_nt: TGTGCCAGCAGCAGTTGGGACAGTCAGCGCACTGAAGCTTACTTT

j_call: TRBJ2-7
cdr3_length: 13
clone_size: NA
v_call: TRBV19
d_call: TRBD1
cdr3_aa: CASRRRQGYEQYF
cdr3_nt: TGTGCCAGTAGAAGACGACAGGGATACGAGCAGTACTTC

j_call: TRBJ2-3
cdr3_length: 16
clone_size: many
v_call: TRBV19
d_call: TRBD2
cdr3_aa: CASSTYGLADQDTQYF
cdr3_nt: TGTGCCAGTAGTACCTACGGACTAGCGGACCAAGATACGCAGTATTTT

j_call: TRBJ2-7
cdr3_length: 16
clone_size: NA
v_call: TRBV9
d_call: TRBD1
cdr3_aa: CASSVEMGTEMDEQYF
cdr3_nt: TGTGCCAGCAGCGTAGAGATGGGGACAGAGATGGACGAGCAGTACTTC

j_call: TRBJ2-7
cdr3_length: 12
clone_size: few
v_call: TRBV27
d_call: NA
cdr3_aa: CASRDDSYEQYF
cdr3_nt: TGTGCCAGCCGCGATGACTCCTACGAGCAGTACTTC

j_call: TRBJ1-2
cdr3_length: 15
clone_size: few
v_call: TRBV4-1
d_call: NA
cdr3_aa: CASSQDKWGSYGYTF
cdr3_nt: TGCGCCAGCAGCCAAGATAAATGGGGGAGCTATGGCTACACCTTC

j_call: TRBJ2-7
cdr3_length: 15
clone_size: many
v_call: TRBV5-4
d_call: NA
cdr3_aa: CASSRTPRGSYEQYF
cdr3_nt: TGTGCCAGCAGCAGGACCCCCCGGGGCTCCTACGAGCAGTACTTC

j_call: TRBJ2-7
cdr3_length: 13
clone_size: many
v_call: TRBV7-2
d_call: NA
cdr3_aa: CASSLQPVYEQYF
cdr3_nt: TGTGCCAGCAGCTTACAGCCCGTCTACGAGCAGTACTTC

j_call: TRBJ1-1
cdr3_length: 13
clone_size: few
v_call: TRBV12-3/TRBV12-4
d_call: NA
cdr3_aa: CASSTVPNTEAFF
cdr3_nt: TGTGCCAGCAGTACAGTCCCGAACACTGAAGCTTTCTTT

j_call: TRBJ2-3
cdr3_length: 15
clone_size: few
v_call: TRBV7-9
d_call: NA
cdr3_aa: CASSFEGGLTDTQYF
cdr3_nt: TGTGCCAGCAGCTTCGAGGGGGGGCTCACAGATACGCAGTATTTT

j_call: TRBJ2-5
cdr3_length: 14
clone_size: many
v_call: TRBV2
d_call: TRBD1
cdr3_aa: CATEPGTGQETQYF
cdr3_nt: TGTGCCACAGAGCCCGGGACAGGGCAAGAGACCCAGTACTTC

j_call: TRBJ1-1
cdr3_length: 17
clone_size: many
v_call: TRBV6-2/TRBV6-3
d_call: NA
cdr3_aa: CASSSFSTGRTNTEAFF
cdr3_nt: TGTGCCAGCAGTTCTTTCTCGACCGGACGGACCAACACTGAAGCTTTCTTT

j_call: TRBJ2-7
cdr3_length: 15
clone_size: NA
v_call: TRBV27
d_call: TRBD2
cdr3_aa: CASGLGASGSGEQYF
cdr3_nt: TGTGCCAGCGGTTTAGGGGCTAGCGGGAGTGGCGAGCAGTACTTC